The 25 T cell receptor beta chains below all came from one sample that was sequenced in a study of blood T cell repertoires in COVID-19. Here immunoSEQ multiplex PCR was the method, and the copy in TCRdb shows in-frame clones only, minus some. In the table there are 250,000 to 400,000 clones, 90% of which are singletons. Sequencing was done on a sample of peripheral blood. The receptors were gathered from a woman aged 25 to 45 with COVID-19, enrolled during active disease.

This clone came up once. The CDR3 DNA reads TGTGCCAGCAGTGAAAGTTACTCGAGACTGCACAATCAGCCCCAGCATTTT. It specifies CASSESYSRLHNQPQHF. The rearrangement links TRBV6-1 to TRBJ1-5; no definite D call. Germline CDR1 reads MNHNS; CDR2 reads SASEGT. Trimming cost V 2 bases and J 3 bases, with 17 bases left between them. CDR3 length equals 17 residues.

V and J are TRBV14 and TRBJ2-1; 15 nucleotides match TRBD2. V was clipped by 2 bases and J by 0 bases; unmatched bases: 8. The CDR3 covers 20 residues. Germline CDR1 SGHDN, CDR2 FVKESK. The CDR3 bases are TGTGCCAGCAGCCAAAAGCTTGGGACTAGCGGGAGGAGCTCCTACAATGAGCAGTTCTTC. Translation gives CASSQKLGTSGRSSYNEQFF.

The genes are TRBV30 and TRBJ1-1; tentative D call: TRBD1 (5 bases). The V and J ends lost 1 base and 7 bases respectively, with 13 bases between them. The germline CDR1 and CDR2 sequences are GTSNPN and SVGIG (reference sequence). This CDR3 has 13 amino acids. The DNA for the CDR3 is TGTGCCTGGAGTGGGCAGGGCGCCTTTGAAGCTTTCTTT. The encoded protein is CAWSGQGAFEAFF.

This clone was picked up a small number of times. V and J are TRBV19 and TRBJ2-1, with D maybe TRBD1 (7 bases). CDR1 is LNHDA and CDR2 is SQIVND in the germline V gene (reference sequence). CDR3 length equals 13 residues. Trimming removed 11 bases from V and 3 bases from J, with 14 bases in between. The CDR3 loop reads CASRGRYYNEQFF. The CDR3 nucleotides read TGTGCCTCCAGGGGGAGGTACTACAATGAGCAGTTCTTC.

This chain uses TRBV3-1 (or the pseudogene TRBV3-2) with TRBJ1-6; tentative D call: TRBD1 (6 bases). The CDR3 is made up of 15 amino acids. Trimming removed 0 bases at V and 8 bases at J, with 11 bases between. Germline assignment: CDR1 LGHDT and CDR2 YNNKEL (reference sequence). CDR3 sequence reads: CASSQEGRGDSPLHF. The CDR3 DNA reads as TGTGCCAGCAGCCAAGAGGGGAGGGGGGATTCACCCCTCCACTTT.

This chain links TRBV7-9 with TRBJ2-2, with TRBD2 matching over 10 bases. Trimming cost V 1 base and J 7 bases; bases outside gene matches: 6. Germline lookup yields CDR1 SEHNR and CDR2 FQNEAQ (reference sequence). The CDR3 consists of 16 residues. The CDR3 nucleotides are TGTGCCAGCAGCTTAGGTCTAGCGGGAGTTTTCGGGGAGCTGTTTTTT. It translates to CASSLGLAGVFGELFF.

The chain carries TRBV6-5 and TRBJ2-3; 8 bases agree with TRBD1. This CDR3 is built from 14 residues. Germline V gene lookup returns CDR1 MNHEY and CDR2 SVGAGI. V lost 7 bases to trimming and J lost 1 base; unmatched junction nucleotides: 4. The CDR3, as DNA: TGTGCCAGCATTGCGACAGGGGGCACAGATACGCAGTATTTT. Translating it yields CASIATGGTDTQYF.

The rearrangement joins TRBV16 to TRBJ1-2, with unresolved D. Per germline, CDR1 KGHSY and CDR2 FQNENV. V was trimmed by 2 bases and J by 4 bases, leaving 14 bases between them. This CDR3 spans 15 amino acids. The CDR3 loop is CASSQTTSRGYGYTF. CDR3 DNA sequence: TGTGCCAGCAGCCAAACAACGTCGCGCGGCTATGGCTACACCTTC.

The genes are TRBV19 and TRBJ1-4; TRBD1 agrees at 10 bases. V dropped 10 bases and J dropped 6; count of bases not matched to a gene: 14. Germline V lookup: CDR1 LNHDA, CDR2 SQIVND (reference sequence). The length of the CDR3 is 16 residues. DNA of the CDR3: TGTGCCACTCTAAACGGGAGACAGGGGGCTGATGAAAAACTGTTTTTT. Its translation is CATLNGRQGADEKLFF.

This clone appeared a single time. The chain joins TRBV27 to TRBJ2-1; D may be TRBD2 (5 bases). The V gene's germline CDR1 is MNHEY and CDR2 SMNVEV (reference sequence). This CDR3 is 11 amino acids long. The ends were cut back, 5 bases at V and 9 bases at J, with 8 bases in the middle. Written as DNA, the CDR3 is TGTGCCAGCAGTCGAGGGTCTGAGCAGTTCTTC. It specifies CASSRGSEQFF.

This sequence joins TRBV10-2 and TRBJ1-5; a weak D match, TRBD1 (5 bases). In germline, CDR1 is WSHSY, CDR2 SAAADI. V lost 4 bases and J lost 5, with 12 bases in between. The CDR3 extends over 14 amino acids. CDR3 loop: CASSGQGTDQPQHF. CDR3 bases: TGCGCCAGCAGTGGGCAGGGTACGGATCAGCCCCAGCATTTT.

The rearrangement links TRBV5-1 to TRBJ2-7; 8 bases align to TRBD1. CDR1 is SGHRS, CDR2 YFSETQ, per germline. The CDR3 has 14 residues. Trimming removed 4 bases from V and 1 base from J; junction bases left unmatched: 4. The CDR3 protein is CASSVGQGSYEQYF. For the CDR3, the DNA is TGCGCCAGCAGCGTCGGACAGGGATCCTACGAGCAGTACTTC.

The chain combines TRBV3-1 (or the pseudogene TRBV3-2) with TRBJ2-3; D gene unclear. Trimming stripped 6 bases from V and 2 bases from J, with 12 bases between. The germline V gene has CDR1 LGHDT and CDR2 YNNKEL (reference sequence). CDR3 length: 14 residues. The CDR3 loop is CASSPVRNTDTQYF. In DNA form, the CDR3 reads TGTGCCAGCAGTCCAGTCAGGAACACAGATACGCAGTATTTT.

This clone was recorded once. This chain connects TRBV19 to TRBJ2-1; D might be TRBD1 (6 bases). The CDR3 loop spans 15 amino acids. CDR1 LNHDA and CDR2 SQIVND come from the germline V gene (reference sequence). With 8 bases removed from V and 1 base from J, the gap between germline ends came to 15 bases. The CDR3 sequence is CASSDTGISYNEQFF. The CDR3 DNA sequence: TGTGCCAGTTCAGATACAGGGATTTCCTACAATGAGCAGTTCTTC.

The J gene is TRBJ1-1, the V gene TRBV5-6, with D maybe TRBD1 (5 bases). V lost 2 bases and J lost 1, with 9 bases in between. In germline, CDR1 is SGHDT, CDR2 YYEEEE. CDR3 length equals 14 residues. The CDR3 loop reads CASSLWGGNTEAFF. The CDR3 DNA is TGTGCCAGCAGCTTATGGGGCGGGAACACTGAAGCTTTCTTT.

This chain connects TRBV9 to TRBJ2-5, with 11 bases matching TRBD2. Germline CDR1 and CDR2: SGDLS and YYNGEE. This CDR3 region has 15 residues. Trimming took 0 bases from V and 4 from J; bases not matched to a gene: 2. The CDR3 DNA is TGTGCCAGCAGCGTAGGGCTAGCGGGAGGAGAGACCCAGTACTTC. This sequence encodes CASSVGLAGGETQYF.

The chain recombines TRBV7-2 with TRBJ2-1; 7 bases are a match to TRBD2. CDR1 is SGHTA, CDR2 FQGNSA, per germline. Trimming at V came to 2 bases and at J to 8 bases, leaving 6 bases not matched to a gene. The CDR3 sequence is 14 residues long. CDR3 DNA: TGTGCCAGCAGCTTACGTAGCGGGTTCGATGAGCAGTTCTTC. Translating gives CASSLRSGFDEQFF.

V usage is TRBV7-2 and J usage is TRBJ1-1, with D maybe TRBD1 (5 bases). The germline gives CDR1 SGHTA, CDR2 FQGNSA. The CDR3 loop spans 13 amino acids. Trimming removed 6 bases from V and 4 bases from J, with 12 bases in between. DNA of the CDR3: TGTGCCAGCAGTTTCAGGGAGGCCACTGAAGCTTTCTTT. It codes for CASSFREATEAFF.

The V call is TRBV30, the J call TRBJ1-2; D is uncertain. Trimming stripped 4 bases from V and 0 bases from J, with 6 bases between. The CDR3 length is 12 residues. The V gene's germline CDR1 is GTSNPN and CDR2 SVGIG (reference sequence). The CDR3 protein is CAWKGANYGYTF. The CDR3 nucleotides are TGTGCCTGGAAAGGAGCTAACTATGGCTACACCTTC.

There are a few counts of this clone. Other DNA variants within this sample encode the same CDR3. The chain uses TRBV5-1 and TRBJ1-4; TRBD1 matches at 7 bases. The germline gives CDR1 SGHRS, CDR2 YFSETQ. Losses at the gene ends were 3 bases for V and 8 bases for J; bases not matched to a gene: 10. This CDR3 is 15 amino acids long. The CDR3 bases are TGCGCCAGCAGCTCCTGGACAGGAGTTGGAGAAAAACTGTTTTTT. Protein product: CASSSWTGVGEKLFF.

This clone has only one observation. V and J are TRBV10-3 and TRBJ1-5; D gene ambiguous. V lost 3 bases, J lost 2 bases, and 11 bases lay in between. The germline V gene encodes CDR1 ENHRY and CDR2 SYGVKD. The CDR3 runs 15 residues. In DNA form, the CDR3 reads TGTGCCATCAGTGATCGGGAGGCGGGCAATCAGCCCCAGCATTTT. This translates into CAISDREAGNQPQHF.

This clone was counted a few times. The V and J genes are TRBV11-2 and TRBJ2-5, with 9 nucleotides matching TRBD2. CDR3 length: 17 residues. After removal of 2 bases from V and 0 bases from J, the junction contained 7 bases not matched to a gene. The V gene's germline CDR1 is SGHAT and CDR2 FQNNGV. Here the CDR3 reads CASSLPLAGPYQETQYF. The CDR3 DNA sequence: TGTGCCAGCAGCTTACCCCTAGCGGGACCGTACCAAGAGACCCAGTACTTC.

This clone appeared a single time. The chain uses TRBV5-4 and TRBJ1-1; D is ambiguous. The germline gives CDR1 SGHNT, CDR2 YYREEE (reference sequence). The CDR3 extends over 15 amino acids. V was trimmed by 2 bases and J by 1 base, leaving 12 bases between them. The CDR3 bases are TGTGCCAGCAGCTTAATCTCACGGGGGAACACTGAAGCTTTCTTT. This codes for CASSLISRGNTEAFF.

The CDR3 region is CASSEPTGAGNTIYF. CDR3 sequence (DNA): TGTGCCAGCAGTGAGCCGACAGGAGCTGGAAACACCATATATTTT. The chain links TRBV6-2 or TRBV6-3 to TRBJ1-3; weak D call: TRBD1 (6 bases). With 5 bases removed from V and 2 bases from J, the gap between germline ends came to 13 bases. The CDR3 sequence is 15 residues long. Germline assignment: CDR1 MNHEY and CDR2 SVGEGT.

The gene calls are TRBV7-8 and TRBJ1-1; 8 nucleotides align to TRBD1. Germline-derived CDR1 and CDR2 are SGHVS and FQNEAQ. V was clipped by 5 bases and J by 3 bases; unmatched bases: 8. The CDR3 contains 15 residues. The CDR3 DNA sequence: TGTGCCAGCAGCCCCAGGACAGGGTGGGACACTGAAGCTTTCTTT. Protein sequence: CASSPRTGWDTEAFF.